This T cell receptor (beta chain) was sequenced during a study of identical twins. The V gene lost 4 bases and the J gene lost 0 bases, with 9 bases spanning the gap. CDR3 length: 14 residues. Germline V gene sequence: CDR1 MNHEY, CDR2 SMNVEV (reference sequence). Findings and caveats of the study: Models, which agreed with sharing between unrelated individuals, nonetheless underestimated the out-of-frame TCR alpha sharing seen in monozygotic twins. Fewer insertions were carried by abundant cord blood beta clonotypes, but none was seen in memory repertoires.

TCRdb itself ran the 5' RACE reads through MiXCR, one entry per CDR3 protein. Among 450,000 to 650,000 distinct CDR3 sequences, approximately 16% were seen once, and the ten largest hold roughly 0.42%. This clonotype was seen at least ten times. Its antigen remains unidentified. Only healthy Caucasians were included as donors. The sample was also reused in another study, on yellow fever vaccine responses in identical twins. Turning to that study: Twins reportedly had a vaccine T cell response that seemed partly convergent, partly personalized.

The receptor was isolated from a woman aged 18-29 years in good health. This chain uses TRBV27 with TRBJ1-1; D unclear. Material: CD4+ T cells sorted from blood. CDR3 nucleotide sequence: TGTGCCAGCAGTTCCCCCTCAGTGAACACTGAAGCTTTCTTT. Protein sequence: CASSSPSVNTEAFF.